This T cell receptor (beta chain) was sequenced in a study of T cells in Graves' hyperthyroidism and ophthalmopathy. The CDR3 covers 15 residues. In germline, CDR1 is KGHSY, CDR2 FQNENV. V gave up 4 bases and J gave up 4 bases, with 16 bases separating them. TCR beta CDR3 regions were amplified from RNA. The HTBI set primed first-round TCR CDR3 RT-PCR. Using its own MiXCR run on the multiplex PCR reads, TCRdb lists one record per CDR3 protein. The table includes hundreds of thousands of distinct CDR3 sequences, roughly 15% detected once. This clonotype was counted many times. The sequence was collected from a woman aged 40 to 55 with Graves' ophthalmopathy. Sequenced input: blood. V and J are TRBV16 and TRBJ1-2; no clear D gene. Written as DNA, the CDR3 is TGTGCCAGCAGCCGTCCGGGAGAGGCTGGCTATGGCTACACCTTC. Its translation: CASSRPGEAGYGYTF.